This T cell receptor beta chain was captured by sequencing in a study of T cells after yellow fever vaccination. Study-wide points: Weaker in magnitude, the secondary response showed a faster peak on day 5 versus 15.

This CDR3 is built from 15 residues. The germline gives CDR1 LGHNA, CDR2 YSLEER. V lost 1 base to trimming and J lost 4 bases, with 13 bases between them. UMIs and a universal primer site were added when TCR cDNA was made by 5'RACE template switching. Using its own MiXCR run on the 5' RACE reads, TCRdb lists one record per CDR3 protein. The sample lists 100,000 or so distinct CDR3 sequences, roughly 9% occurring once. This chain connects TRBV4-3 to TRBJ1-2; D is undetermined. Sequencing was performed on CD8+ T cells not binding an NS4B(214-222) dextramer, sorted from PBMCs, taken around 16 days after the first yellow fever vaccination. The sequence came from a man younger than 30 who received the YFV17D yellow fever vaccine. The CDR3 DNA follows: TGCGCCAGCAGCCAAGGATCCACAGTGAGCTATGGCTACACCTTC. It translates to CASSQGSTVSYGYTF.